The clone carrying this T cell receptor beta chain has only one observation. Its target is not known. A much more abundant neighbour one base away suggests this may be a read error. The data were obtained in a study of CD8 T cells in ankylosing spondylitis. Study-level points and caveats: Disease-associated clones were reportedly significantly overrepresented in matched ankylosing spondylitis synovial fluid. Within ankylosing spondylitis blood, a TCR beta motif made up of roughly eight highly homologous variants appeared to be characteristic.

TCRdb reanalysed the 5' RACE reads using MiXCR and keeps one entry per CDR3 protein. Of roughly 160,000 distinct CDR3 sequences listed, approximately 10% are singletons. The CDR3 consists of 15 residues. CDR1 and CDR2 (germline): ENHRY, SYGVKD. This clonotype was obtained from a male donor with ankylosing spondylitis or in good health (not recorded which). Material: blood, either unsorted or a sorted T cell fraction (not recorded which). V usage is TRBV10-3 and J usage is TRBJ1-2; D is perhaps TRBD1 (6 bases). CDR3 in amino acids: CAISEMMGAGYGHTF. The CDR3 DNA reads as TGTGCCATCAGTGAGATGATGGGGGCGGGCTATGGCCACACCTTC.